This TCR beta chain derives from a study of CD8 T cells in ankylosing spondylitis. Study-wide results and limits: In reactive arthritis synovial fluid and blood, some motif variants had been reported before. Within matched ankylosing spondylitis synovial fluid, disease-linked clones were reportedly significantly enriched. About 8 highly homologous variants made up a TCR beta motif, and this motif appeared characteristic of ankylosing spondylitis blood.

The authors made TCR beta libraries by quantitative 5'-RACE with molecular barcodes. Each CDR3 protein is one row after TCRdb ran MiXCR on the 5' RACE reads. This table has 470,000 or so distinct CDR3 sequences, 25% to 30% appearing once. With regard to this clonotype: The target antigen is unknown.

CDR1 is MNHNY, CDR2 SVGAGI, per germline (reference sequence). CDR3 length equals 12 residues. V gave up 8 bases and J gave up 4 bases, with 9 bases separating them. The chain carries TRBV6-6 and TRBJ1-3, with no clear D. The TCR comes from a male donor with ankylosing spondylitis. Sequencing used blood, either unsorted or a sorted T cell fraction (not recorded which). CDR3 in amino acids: CASGSEGNTIYF. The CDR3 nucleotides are TGTGCCAGCGGATCGGAAGGAAACACCATATATTTT.